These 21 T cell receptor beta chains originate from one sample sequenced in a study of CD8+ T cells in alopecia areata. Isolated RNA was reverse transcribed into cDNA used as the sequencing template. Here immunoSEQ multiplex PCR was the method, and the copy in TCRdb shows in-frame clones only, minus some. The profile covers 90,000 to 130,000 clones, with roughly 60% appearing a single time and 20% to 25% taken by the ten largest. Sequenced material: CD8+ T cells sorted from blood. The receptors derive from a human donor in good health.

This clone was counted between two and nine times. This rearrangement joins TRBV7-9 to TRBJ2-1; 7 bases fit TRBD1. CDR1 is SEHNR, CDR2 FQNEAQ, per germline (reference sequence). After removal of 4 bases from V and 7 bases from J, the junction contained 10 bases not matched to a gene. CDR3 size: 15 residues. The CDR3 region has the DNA TGTGCCAGCAGCTCCCAGGGGGAGCCTCGGAATGAGCAGTTCTTC. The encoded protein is CASSSQGEPRNEQFF.

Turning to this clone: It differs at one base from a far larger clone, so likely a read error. The CDR3 region has the DNA TGTGCCAGCAGCCAAGATGGACCGTCTGGGGTCAACGTCCTGACTTTC. It is translated as CASSQDGPSGVNVLTF. This chain uses TRBV7-9 with TRBJ2-6; no clear D. There are 16 residues in the CDR3. CDR1 and CDR2 (germline): SEHNR, FQNEAQ (reference sequence).

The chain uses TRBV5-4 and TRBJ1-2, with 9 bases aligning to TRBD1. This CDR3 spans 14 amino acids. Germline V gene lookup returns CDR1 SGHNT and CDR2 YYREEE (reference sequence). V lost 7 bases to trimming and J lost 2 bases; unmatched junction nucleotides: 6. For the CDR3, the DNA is TGTGCCAGCGCTACAGGGGGCGGCAACTATGGCTACACCTTC. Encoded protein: CASATGGGNYGYTF.

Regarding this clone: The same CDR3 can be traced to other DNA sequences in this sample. The CDR3 spells CASSLGRSDYEQYF. The CDR3 DNA is TGTGCCAGCAGCTTAGGCCGTAGTGACTACGAGCAGTACTTC. The chain employs TRBV7-9 and TRBJ2-7; unclear D gene. V dropped 1 base and J dropped 3 bases, with 10 bases sitting between them. Per germline, CDR1 SEHNR and CDR2 FQNEAQ (reference sequence). CDR3 length equals 14 residues.

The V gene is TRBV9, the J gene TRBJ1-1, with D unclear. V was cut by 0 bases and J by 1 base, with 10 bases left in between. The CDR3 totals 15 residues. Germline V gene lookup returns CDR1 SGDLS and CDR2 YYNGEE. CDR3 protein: CASSVALTGNTEAFF. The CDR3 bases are TGTGCCAGCAGCGTAGCCCTTACGGGGAACACTGAAGCTTTCTTT.

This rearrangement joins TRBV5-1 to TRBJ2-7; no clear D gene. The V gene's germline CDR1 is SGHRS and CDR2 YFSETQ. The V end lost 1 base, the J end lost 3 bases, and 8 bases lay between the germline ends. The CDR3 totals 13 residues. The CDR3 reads CASSLFTGYEQYF. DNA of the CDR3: TGCGCCAGCAGCTTGTTTACGGGCTACGAGCAGTACTTC.

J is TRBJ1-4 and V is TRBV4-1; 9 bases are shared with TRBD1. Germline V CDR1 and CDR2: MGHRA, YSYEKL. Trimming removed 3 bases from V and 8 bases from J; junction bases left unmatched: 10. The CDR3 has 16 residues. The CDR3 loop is CASSQYRGRNGEKLFF. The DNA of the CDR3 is TGCGCCAGCAGCCAGTACAGGGGGCGGAATGGAGAAAAACTGTTTTTT.

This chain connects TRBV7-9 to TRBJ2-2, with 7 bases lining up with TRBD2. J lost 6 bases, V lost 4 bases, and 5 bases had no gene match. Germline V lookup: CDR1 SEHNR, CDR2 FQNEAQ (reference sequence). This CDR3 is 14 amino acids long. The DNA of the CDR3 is TGTGCCAGCAGCTGGGCCGGGAGGTCCGGGGAGCTGTTTTTT. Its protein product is CASSWAGRSGELFF.

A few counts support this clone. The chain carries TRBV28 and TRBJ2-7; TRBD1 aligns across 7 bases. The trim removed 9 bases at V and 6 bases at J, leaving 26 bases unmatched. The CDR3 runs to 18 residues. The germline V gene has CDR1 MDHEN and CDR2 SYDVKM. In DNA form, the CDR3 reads TGTGCCAGTCGACCAATTTGGGACAGAGGAAAGGGATATGGCGAGCAGTACTTC. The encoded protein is CASRPIWDRGKGYGEQYF.

In DNA, the CDR3 is TGTGCCAGCAGCTTTAGCTCCTACGAGCAGTACTTC. Amino acids: CASSFSSYEQYF. V gene TRBV9 combines with J gene TRBJ2-7; unclear D gene. Trimming removed 4 bases from V and 0 bases from J, with 5 bases in between. CDR3 length: 12 amino acids. CDR1 and CDR2 (germline): SGDLS, YYNGEE.

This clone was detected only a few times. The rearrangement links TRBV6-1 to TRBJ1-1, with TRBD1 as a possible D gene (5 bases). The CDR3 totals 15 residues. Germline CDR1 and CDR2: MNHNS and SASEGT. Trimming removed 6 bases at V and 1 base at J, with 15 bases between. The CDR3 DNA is TGTGCCAGCAGGGTGAAGGGACGTAGGAACACTGAAGCTTTCTTT. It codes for CASRVKGRRNTEAFF.

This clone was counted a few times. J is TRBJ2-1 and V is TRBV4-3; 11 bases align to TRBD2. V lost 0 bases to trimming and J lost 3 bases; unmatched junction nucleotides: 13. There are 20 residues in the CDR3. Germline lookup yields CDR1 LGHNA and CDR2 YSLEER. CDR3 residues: CASSQEGPSGGPSYYNEQFF. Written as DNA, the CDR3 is TGCGCCAGCAGCCAAGAAGGGCCTAGCGGGGGGCCTTCCTACTACAATGAGCAGTTCTTC.

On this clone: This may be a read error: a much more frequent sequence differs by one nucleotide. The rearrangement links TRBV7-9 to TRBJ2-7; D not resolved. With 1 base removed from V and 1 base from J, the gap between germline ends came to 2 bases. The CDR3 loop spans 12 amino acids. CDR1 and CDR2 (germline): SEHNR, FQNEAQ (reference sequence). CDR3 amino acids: CASSLESYEQYF. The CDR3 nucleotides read TGTGCCAGCAGCTTAGAATCCTACGAGCAGTACTTC.

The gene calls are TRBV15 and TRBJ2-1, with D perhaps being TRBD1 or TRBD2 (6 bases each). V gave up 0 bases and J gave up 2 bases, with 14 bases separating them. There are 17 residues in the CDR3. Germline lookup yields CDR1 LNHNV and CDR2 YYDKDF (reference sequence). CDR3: CATSRDKGGPTYNEQFF. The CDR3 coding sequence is TGTGCCACCAGCAGAGATAAGGGGGGACCGACCTACAATGAGCAGTTCTTC.

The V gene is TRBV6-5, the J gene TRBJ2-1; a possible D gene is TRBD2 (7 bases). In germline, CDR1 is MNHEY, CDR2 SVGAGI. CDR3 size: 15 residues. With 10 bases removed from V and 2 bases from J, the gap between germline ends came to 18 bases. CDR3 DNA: TGTGCCATCAGGGGAGGGGAAGGGACCTACAATGAGCAGTTCTTC. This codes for CAIRGGEGTYNEQFF.

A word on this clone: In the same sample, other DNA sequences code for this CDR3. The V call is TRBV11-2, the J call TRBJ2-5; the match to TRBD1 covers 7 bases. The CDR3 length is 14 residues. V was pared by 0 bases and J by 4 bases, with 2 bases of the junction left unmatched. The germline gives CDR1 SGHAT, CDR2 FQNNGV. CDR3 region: CASSLEAGGETQYF. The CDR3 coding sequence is TGTGCCAGCAGCTTAGAGGCAGGGGGAGAGACCCAGTACTTC. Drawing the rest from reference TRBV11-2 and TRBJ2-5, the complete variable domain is EAGVAQSPRYKIIEKRQSVAFWCNPISGHATLYWYQQILGQGPKLLIQFQNNGVVDDSQLPKDRFSAERLKGVDSTLKIQPAKLEDSAVYLCASSLEAGGETQYFGPGTRLLVL.

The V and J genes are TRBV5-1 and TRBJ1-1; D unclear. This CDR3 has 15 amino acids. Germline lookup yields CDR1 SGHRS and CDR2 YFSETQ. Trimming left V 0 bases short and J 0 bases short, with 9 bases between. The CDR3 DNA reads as TGCGCCAGCAGCTTGGTTTCCCAGATGAACACTGAAGCTTTCTTT. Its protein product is CASSLVSQMNTEAFF. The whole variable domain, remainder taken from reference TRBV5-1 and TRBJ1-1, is KAGVTQTPRYLIKTRGQQVTLSCSPISGHRSVSWYQQTPGQGLQFLFEYFSETQRNKGNFPGRFSGRQFSNSRSEMNVSTLELGDSALYLCASSLVSQMNTEAFFGQGTRLTVV.

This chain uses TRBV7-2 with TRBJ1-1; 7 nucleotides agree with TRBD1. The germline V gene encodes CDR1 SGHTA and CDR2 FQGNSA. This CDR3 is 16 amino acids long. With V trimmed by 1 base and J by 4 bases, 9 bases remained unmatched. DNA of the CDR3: TGTGCCAGCAGCTTAGTCGGCAGGGGGACCGGCACTGAAGCTTTCTTT. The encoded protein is CASSLVGRGTGTEAFF.

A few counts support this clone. CDR3 sequence reads: CSVPGQLDTQYF. In nucleotides, the CDR3 is TGCAGCGTCCCGGGACAGTTGGATACGCAGTATTTT. V usage is TRBV29-1 and J usage is TRBJ2-3, with 7 bases matching TRBD1. Germline values: CDR1 SQVTM, CDR2 ANQGSEA. Trimming at V came to 6 bases and at J to 6 bases, leaving 6 bases not matched to a gene. The CDR3 length is 12 residues.

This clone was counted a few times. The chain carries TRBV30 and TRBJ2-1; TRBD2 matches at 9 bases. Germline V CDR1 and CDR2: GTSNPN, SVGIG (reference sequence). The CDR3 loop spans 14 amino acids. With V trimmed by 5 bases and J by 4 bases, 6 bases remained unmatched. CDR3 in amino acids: CAWSPSGAYNEQFF. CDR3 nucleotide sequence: TGTGCCTGGTCCCCTAGCGGGGCGTACAATGAGCAGTTCTTC.

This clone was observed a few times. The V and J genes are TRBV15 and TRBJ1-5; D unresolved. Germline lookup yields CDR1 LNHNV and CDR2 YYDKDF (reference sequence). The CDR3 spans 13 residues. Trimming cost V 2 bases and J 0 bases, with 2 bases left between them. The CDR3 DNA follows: TGTGCCACCAGCAGAAGTAGCAATCAGCCCCAGCATTTT. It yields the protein CATSRSSNQPQHF.